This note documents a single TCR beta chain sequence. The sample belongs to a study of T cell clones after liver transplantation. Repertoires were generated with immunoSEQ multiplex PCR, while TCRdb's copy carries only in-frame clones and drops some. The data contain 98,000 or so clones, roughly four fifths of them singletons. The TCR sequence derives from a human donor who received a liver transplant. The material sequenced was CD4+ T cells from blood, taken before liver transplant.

CDR3 residues: CASSPGGSNQPQHF. CDR3 DNA: TGCGCCAGCAGCCCCGGGGGAAGCAATCAGCCCCAGCATTTT. The chain carries TRBV5-1 and TRBJ1-5; tentatively, D is TRBD1 (5 bases). The CDR3 consists of 14 residues. Germline V CDR1 and CDR2: SGHRS, YFSETQ. V dropped 4 bases and J dropped 1 base, with 9 bases sitting between them.